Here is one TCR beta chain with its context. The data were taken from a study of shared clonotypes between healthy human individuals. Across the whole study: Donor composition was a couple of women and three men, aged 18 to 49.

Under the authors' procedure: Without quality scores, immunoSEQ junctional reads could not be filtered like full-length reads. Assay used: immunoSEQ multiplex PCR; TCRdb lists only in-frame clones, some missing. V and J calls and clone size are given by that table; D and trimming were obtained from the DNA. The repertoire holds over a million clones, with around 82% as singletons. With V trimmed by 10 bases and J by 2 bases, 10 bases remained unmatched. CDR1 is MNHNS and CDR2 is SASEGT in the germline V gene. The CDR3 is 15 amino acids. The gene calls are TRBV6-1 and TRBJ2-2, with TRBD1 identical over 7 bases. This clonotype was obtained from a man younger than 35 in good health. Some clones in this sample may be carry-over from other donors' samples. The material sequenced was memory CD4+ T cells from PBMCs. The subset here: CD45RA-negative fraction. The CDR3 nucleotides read TGTGCCATCCACCAGAGGGGGCTAAACACCGGGGAGCTGTTTTTT. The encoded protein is CAIHQRGLNTGELFF.